The rows below give T cell receptor beta chains drawn from one sample of a study of T cell clonotyping in hematopoietic cell transplantation. Assay used: immunoSEQ multiplex PCR; TCRdb lists only in-frame clones, some missing. Among approximately 17,000 clones, around 70% were seen once, and the ten largest hold about 9.9%. The material sequenced was peripheral blood mononuclear cells. These receptors all stem from an older woman in good health. Some clones in this sample may be carry-over from other donors' samples. Each CDR3 is given with its conserved first and last residue. The order of the fields is J gene, clone size, D gene, V gene, CDR3 DNA, CDR3 protein. D genes are given only for firm matches. The size field is filled for only some rows; it gives once, few, many or a size class.

>TRBJ1-1|few|NA|TRBV14
TGTGCCAGCAGCCTAACAGAAATGGCTGAAGCTTTCTTT
CASSLTEMAEAFF
>TRBJ2-1|NA|NA|TRBV9
TGTGCCAGCAGCGTAGGGCCACACAATGAGCAGTTCTTC
CASSVGPHNEQFF
>TRBJ1-5|few|NA|TRBV7-9
TGTGCCAGCGGTTCAGATTATCAGCCCCAGCATTTT
CASGSDYQPQHF
>TRBJ2-1|NA|TRBD2|TRBV27
TGTGCCAGCAGTTTATCCCACGGGCGGGAGGGGATTCACTCCTACAATGAGCAGTTCTTC
CASSLSHGREGIHSYNEQFF
>TRBJ1-5|medium-sized|NA|TRBV7-2
TGTGCCAGCAGCTTAGGGGGGATTCAGCCCCAGCATTTT
CASSLGGIQPQHF
>TRBJ2-5|NA|NA|TRBV6-4
TGTGCCAGGAGGCTCTGGCCGGAAGAGACCCAGTACTTC
CARRLWPEETQYF
>TRBJ1-1|NA|NA|TRBV30
TGTGCCAGGGGGGGTAGTCGAGCTGAAGCTTTCTTT
CARGGSRAEAFF
>TRBJ2-7|NA|TRBD1|TRBV29-1
TGCAGCGTTGAGGGGTCGGGACAGGGTCGCGAGCAGTACTTC
CSVEGSGQGREQYF
>TRBJ1-2|few|TRBD1|TRBV29-1
TGCAGCGTTGAACCGGCAGGGGGCGGGGGCTACACCTTC
CSVEPAGGGGYTF
>TRBJ1-5|few|TRBD1|TRBV19
TGTGCCAGTAGTATGGGGACAGATAATCAGCCCCAGCATTTT
CASSMGTDNQPQHF
>TRBJ1-5|NA|NA|TRBV9
TGTGCCAGCAGCGCGAACAGGGTTAACAATCAGCCCCAGCATTTT
CASSANRVNNQPQHF
>TRBJ2-2|few|NA|TRBV2
TGTGCCAGCGCTTATTACACGAACACCGGGGAGCTGTTTTTT
CASAYYTNTGELFF
>TRBJ2-7|NA|TRBD1|TRBV4-2
TGTGCCAGCAGCCAAGATTGGGACAGGTGGTCCTACGAGCAGTACTTC
CASSQDWDRWSYEQYF
>TRBJ2-7|NA|NA|TRBV30
TGTGCCTGGAGTGCCAACAACCCTTGGCAGGGGAAAGAATACGAGCAGTACTTC
CAWSANNPWQGKEYEQYF
>TRBJ2-7|NA|TRBD2|TRBV4-1
TGCGCCAGCAGCCTTCCGGGACTAGCGAACGAGCAGTACTTC
CASSLPGLANEQYF
>TRBJ2-7|NA|NA|TRBV5-6
TGTGCCAGCAGCTTGGAAGGGTTGGGTTACGAGCAGTACTTC
CASSLEGLGYEQYF
>TRBJ1-2|NA|NA|TRBV6-1
TGTGCCAGCAGTCCTTCCAGGGACTATGGCTACACCTTC
CASSPSRDYGYTF
>TRBJ2-7|few|TRBD2|TRBV7-9
TGTGCCAGCAGCTCGCGGGGGTCCCGGGAGCAGTACTTC
CASSSRGSREQYF
>TRBJ2-1|NA|TRBD2|TRBV4-2
TGTGCCAGCAGCCGGGTAGCGGGAGAAACCTACAATGAGCAGTTCTTC
CASSRVAGETYNEQFF
>TRBJ1-1|NA|NA|TRBV19
TGTGCCAGTAGTCGGGGAGGATACACTGAAGCTTTCTTT
CASSRGGYTEAFF
>TRBJ1-2|NA|NA|TRBV4-2
TGTGCCAGCAGCCAAGAACCACCGGGGGTATACTATGGCTACACCTTC
CASSQEPPGVYYGYTF
>TRBJ2-3|NA|TRBD2|TRBV4-3
TGCGCCAGCAGCCAACTCATAGCGGGGGCGCGCCTGGATACGCAGTATTTT
CASSQLIAGARLDTQYF
>TRBJ2-7|NA|NA|TRBV27
TGTGCCAGCAGGATCTATGAGAGCTCCTACGAGCAGTACTTC
CASRIYESSYEQYF
>TRBJ1-5|NA|TRBD1|TRBV19
TGTGCCAGTAGTACCGGGACAGTTTATGGCAATCAGCCCCAGCATTTT
CASSTGTVYGNQPQHF
>TRBJ1-2|NA|TRBD1|TRBV5-4
TGTGCCAGCAGCTTGGACAGGGGCAATGGCTACACCTTC
CASSLDRGNGYTF
>TRBJ1-2|NA|NA|TRBV5-4
TGTGCCAGCACCGACCAGGCAGGCTATGGCTACACCTTC
CASTDQAGYGYTF
>TRBJ1-2|NA|TRBD1|TRBV5-1
TGCGCCAGCAGCTTGGGGACAGGGATTAACTATGGCTACACCTTC
CASSLGTGINYGYTF
>TRBJ2-3|NA|NA|TRBV11-2
TGTGCCAGCAGCTTAGGGACCCAGGGTTTTTCAGATACGCAGTATTTT
CASSLGTQGFSDTQYF
>TRBJ1-2|NA|NA|TRBV2
TGTGCCAGCAGTGAATGGGCGCTTGGGATCTCGGTCTATGGCTACACCTTC
CASSEWALGISVYGYTF
>TRBJ2-7|NA|NA|TRBV9
TGTGCCAGCGGGCGGGACTCCTACGAGCAGTACTTC
CASGRDSYEQYF
>TRBJ2-7|few|NA|TRBV7-2
TGTGCCAGCAGCCCCCATGACGAGCAGTACTTC
CASSPHDEQYF
>TRBJ1-6|NA|NA|TRBV11-2
TGTGCCAGCAGCTTAGTTTCTTCACCCCTCCACTTT
CASSLVSSPLHF
>TRBJ2-7|NA|NA|TRBV7-2
TGTGCCAGCAGCCCGGACGGAACCTCCTACGAGCAGTACTTC
CASSPDGTSYEQYF
>TRBJ2-7|few|NA|TRBV29-1
TGCAGCGTTCGGGACAACTCCTACGAGCAGTACTTC
CSVRDNSYEQYF
>TRBJ2-1|once|NA|TRBV4-2
TGTGCCAGCAGCCAAGATCCGGACAGTGAGCAGTTCTTC
CASSQDPDSEQFF
>TRBJ2-7|NA|NA|TRBV6-5
TGTGCCAGCACCCCAGCCGTGGGACCCTACGAGCAGTACTTC
CASTPAVGPYEQYF
>TRBJ1-1|NA|NA|TRBV6-5
TGTGCCAGCAGTTTACTTACGGGGGGAGAGACTGAAGCTTTCTTT
CASSLLTGGETEAFF
>TRBJ2-7|few|TRBD1|TRBV7-2
TGTGCCAGCAGCTTGGGACAGGGTCTCTACGAGCAGTACTTC
CASSLGQGLYEQYF
>TRBJ1-1|NA|NA|TRBV2
TGTGCCAGCAGTGAAGCGCTTGAAGCTTTCTTT
CASSEALEAFF
>TRBJ1-5|NA|TRBD1|TRBV25-1
TGTGCCAGCAGTGACAGGGGGAATCAGCCCCAGCATTTT
CASSDRGNQPQHF
>TRBJ1-2|NA|NA|TRBV5-1
TGCGCCAGCAGCTTGGAGAGCTATGGCTACACCTTC
CASSLESYGYTF
>TRBJ2-5|NA|TRBD2|TRBV5-1
TGCGCCAGCAGCGAGGCTAGCGGGAATCAAGAGACCCAGTACTTC
CASSEASGNQETQYF
>TRBJ2-4|NA|TRBD2|TRBV30
TGTGCCTGGGGACGAAAAGGACTAGCGGGGGGTATTCAGTACTTC
CAWGRKGLAGGIQYF
>TRBJ2-7|NA|TRBD1|TRBV6-6
TGTGCCAGCAGTCGGGACAGGATTAGACTCGAGCAGTACTTC
CASSRDRIRLEQYF
>TRBJ2-2|NA|NA|TRBV6-5
TGTGCCAGCAGTTACGGGGAGAACACCGGGGAGCTGTTTTTT
CASSYGENTGELFF
>TRBJ2-1|NA|NA|TRBV29-1
TGCAGCGTAGAGACGGGGTTCTTCCTGGGGAATGAGCAGTTCTTC
CSVETGFFLGNEQFF
>TRBJ2-7|NA|NA|TRBV28
TGTGCCAGCAGTTTTGCCCCGAGCTCCTACGAGCAGTACTTC
CASSFAPSSYEQYF
>TRBJ2-7|NA|NA|TRBV25-1
TGTGCCAGCAGTGAATCGGGTAGGGGGACCTACGAGCAGTACTTC
CASSESGRGTYEQYF
>TRBJ1-2|few|NA|TRBV25-1
TGTGCCAGCAGTGCTACAGGGTCGAATGGCTACACCTTC
CASSATGSNGYTF
>TRBJ2-3|few|NA|TRBV27
TGTGCCAGCAGTTTTGGTGTACCCCCAGATACGCAGTATTTT
CASSFGVPPDTQYF
>TRBJ1-1|few|NA|TRBV4-1
TGCGCCAGCAGCCAAGTGCAGGGTCTCTCTGAAGCTTTCTTT
CASSQVQGLSEAFF
>TRBJ1-2|NA|NA|TRBV2
TGTGCCAGCAGTCGCGAAATCAGGGATTGGGATCATGGCTACACCTTC
CASSREIRDWDHGYTF
>TRBJ2-7|NA|TRBD2|TRBV6-5
TGTGCCAGCAGTTACAAGGGAGGGGAGTACGAGCAGTACTTC
CASSYKGGEYEQYF
>TRBJ1-3|NA|TRBD1|TRBV4-1
TGCGCCAGCAGCCAAGATTTGAGCCTAGGACAGGACTCTGGAAACACCATATATTTT
CASSQDLSLGQDSGNTIYF
>TRBJ2-3|NA|NA|TRBV5-1
TGCGCCAGCAGCTTGGGCCGACAGCAGACAGATACGCAGTATTTT
CASSLGRQQTDTQYF
>TRBJ1-1|NA|NA|TRBV6-6
TGTGCCAGCAGTTCCGAACCGGGGTCTTTACGCGCTTTCTTT
CASSSEPGSLRAFF
>TRBJ1-5|NA|TRBD1|TRBV19
TGTGCCAGTAGTACGACAGGGGGCGATCAGCCCCAGCATTTT
CASSTTGGDQPQHF
>TRBJ1-2|few|NA|TRBV5-5
TGTGCCAGCAGCTTGGGGGTTGGAGGCTACACCTTC
CASSLGVGGYTF
>TRBJ1-5|NA|NA|TRBV6-1
TGTGCCAGCAGTGAGCAGGGTACGGTGGGTCAGCCCCAGCATTTT
CASSEQGTVGQPQHF